The next 18 T cell receptor beta chains were all read from a single sample in a study of breast tumors, draining lymph nodes, adjacent tissues. The lymph nodes were axillary draining lymph nodes from breast cancer patients. TCRdb re-called the multiplex PCR reads through MiXCR, storing one row per CDR3 protein. The sample yields about 140,000 distinct CDR3 sequences, approximately 30% seen once. Sequenced material: axillary lymph node tissue. All receptors derive from a female donor with breast cancer. Some clones in this sample may be carry-over from other donors' samples.

This clonotype has at least ten counts. The genes are TRBV6-1 and TRBJ1-4, with D possibly being TRBD1 (6 bases). The CDR3 sequence is 16 residues long. V dropped 6 bases and J dropped 3 bases, with 17 bases sitting between them. Germline V lookup: CDR1 MNHNS, CDR2 SASEGT. This CDR3 reads CASRGAGGGPNEKLFF. CDR3 sequence (DNA): TGTGCCAGCAGGGGGGCCGGAGGCGGACCTAATGAAAAACTGTTTTTT.

This chain connects TRBV11-2 to TRBJ1-6; D may be TRBD1 (5 bases). This CDR3 comprises 15 residues. V gave up 1 base and J gave up 6 bases, with 10 bases separating them. CDR1 and CDR2 (germline): SGHAT, FQNNGV. The CDR3 reads CASSLGRVTNSPLHF. The CDR3 coding sequence is TGTGCCAGCAGCTTAGGCAGGGTAACTAATTCACCCCTCCACTTT. Full variable domain (rest looked up from reference TRBV11-2 and TRBJ1-6): EAGVAQSPRYKIIEKRQSVAFWCNPISGHATLYWYQQILGQGPKLLIQFQNNGVVDDSQLPKDRFSAERLKGVDSTLKIQPAKLEDSAVYLCASSLGRVTNSPLHFGNGTRLTVT.

This clonotype occurred many times. The chain recombines TRBV4-2 with TRBJ2-2; 8 bases map to TRBD2. Germline CDR1 reads LGHNA; CDR2 reads YNFKEQ. The CDR3 length is 14 residues. Trimming removed 3 bases from V and 7 bases from J; junction bases left unmatched: 4. The CDR3 loop reads CASSQGGGNGELFF. CDR3 sequence (DNA): TGTGCCAGCAGCCAGGGCGGGGGGAACGGGGAGCTGTTTTTT.

The chain uses TRBV25-1 and TRBJ1-2; D is uncertain. Germline values: CDR1 MGHDK, CDR2 SYGVNS. Trimming removed 4 bases from V and 8 bases from J, with 17 bases in between. The CDR3 is made up of 14 amino acids. The CDR3, as DNA: TGTGCCAGCAGTGCTGCCCGGGATCCGGACGGCTACACCTTC. Translating gives CASSAARDPDGYTF.

This clonotype has a count of ten or more. The chain links TRBV2 to TRBJ2-1; 8 bases align to TRBD2. The CDR3 runs 15 residues. With V trimmed by 2 bases and J by 2 bases, 2 bases remained unmatched. Germline CDR1 SNHLY, CDR2 FYNNEI. CDR3 sequence reads: CASSESGGPYNEQFF. The CDR3 DNA is TGTGCCAGCAGTGAAAGCGGGGGCCCCTACAATGAGCAGTTCTTC.

This clonotype occurred many times. A much larger clonotype is one base distant, so this may be a read error. This chain connects TRBV20-1 to TRBJ2-5, with 7 bases fitting TRBD2. Per germline, CDR1 DFQATT and CDR2 SNEGSKA (reference sequence). The length of the CDR3 is 14 residues. V lost 5 bases, J lost 7 bases, and 13 bases stayed unmatched. CDR3 DNA sequence: TGCAGTGCTGAGGGACTACCCCACCGGGCGACCCAGTACTTC. Translating gives CSAEGLPHRATQYF.

The V call is TRBV5-1, the J call TRBJ1-3; D perhaps matches TRBD1 (5 bases). This CDR3 is 15 amino acids long. Germline V lookup: CDR1 SGHRS, CDR2 YFSETQ. Trimming cost V 3 bases and J 0 bases, with 10 bases left between them. The CDR3 loop is CASSSGRASGNTIYF. CDR3 DNA sequence: TGCGCCAGCAGCTCGGGCAGGGCCTCTGGAAACACCATATATTTT.

This clonotype showed up many times. The genes are TRBV5-5 and TRBJ2-5; D unclear. The germline V gene has CDR1 SGHKS and CDR2 YYEKEE (reference sequence). The CDR3 runs to 13 residues. Trimming removed 1 base at V and 1 base at J, with 5 bases between. The CDR3 DNA sequence: TGTGCCAGCAGCTTGTACAGCCAAGAGACCCAGTACTTC. Translating gives CASSLYSQETQYF. Looking up the rest from reference TRBV5-5 and TRBJ2-5 gives the full variable domain: DAGVTQSPTHLIKTRGQQVTLRCSPISGHKSVSWYQQVLGQGPQFIFQYYEKEERGRGNFPDRFSARQFPNYSSELNVNALLLGDSALYLCASSLYSQETQYFGPGTRLLVL.

This clonotype was seen a handful of times. A much larger clone lies one base from this, so it may be a read error. The J gene is TRBJ2-3, the V gene TRBV5-4, with TRBD1 identical over 7 bases. V lost 2 bases, J lost 6 bases, and 6 bases stayed unmatched. CDR3 size: 14 residues. CDR1 SGHNT and CDR2 YYREEE come from the germline V gene (reference sequence). This chain's CDR3 is CASSLGTAIDTQYF. The CDR3 nucleotides read TGTGCCAGCAGCTTAGGGACAGCGATTGATACGCAGTATTTT.

J is TRBJ2-2 and V is TRBV20-1; 8 bases fit TRBD1. The length of the CDR3 is 15 residues. Germline CDR1 and CDR2: DFQATT and SNEGSKA (reference sequence). Trimming took 4 bases from V and 5 from J; bases not matched to a gene: 9. CDR3 sequence: CSATRTGWDTGELFF. The CDR3 region has the DNA TGCAGTGCTACCCGGACAGGGTGGGATACCGGGGAGCTGTTTTTT.

This clonotype was seen at least ten times. The rearrangement joins TRBV6-5 to TRBJ2-1; 7 bases map to TRBD2. V lost 2 bases, J lost 5 bases, and 9 bases stayed unmatched. The CDR3 is 16 amino acids. Looked up from germline, CDR1 is MNHEY and CDR2 is SVGAGI. Written as DNA, the CDR3 is TGTGCCAGCAGTTACCGCGGGACTACTCCTAACAATGAGCAGTTCTTC. This gives the protein CASSYRGTTPNNEQFF.

This clonotype has ten or more counts. The chain uses TRBV5-8 and TRBJ2-2; 7 bases align to TRBD1. The trim removed 0 bases at V and 3 bases at J, leaving 2 bases unmatched. The CDR3 consists of 15 residues. Germline CDR1 and CDR2: SGHTS and YDEGEE. CDR3 in DNA: TGTGCCAGCAGCTTGGGGACAGGTCACACCGGGGAGCTGTTTTTT. Its translation: CASSLGTGHTGELFF.

At least ten counts were recorded for this clonotype. This may come from a read error, since a much larger clone is one base off. This chain links TRBV7-6 with TRBJ2-5; 8 bases are a match to TRBD2. Germline V lookup: CDR1 SGHVS, CDR2 FNYEAQ. The CDR3 totals 15 residues. CDR3 coding DNA: TGTGCCAGCAGCTTGACGGGACTAGGGGGAGAGACCCAGCACTTC. Protein product: CASSLTGLGGETQHF.

V usage is TRBV24-1 and J usage is TRBJ2-1; a weak D match, TRBD1 (5 bases). The germline V and J ends were trimmed by 7 bases and 9 bases, with 12 bases remaining between them. The length of the CDR3 is 12 residues. CDR1 and CDR2 (germline): KGHDR, SFDVKD. This chain's CDR3 is CATRGRIGEQFF. The CDR3 DNA is TGTGCCACCAGGGGGCGGATCGGTGAGCAGTTCTTC.

This clonotype was seen at least ten times. The chain couples TRBV20-1 to TRBJ2-1, with D perhaps matching TRBD1 (6 bases). This CDR3 comprises 17 residues. V lost 1 base to trimming and J lost 0 bases, with 16 bases between them. Germline-derived CDR1 and CDR2 are DFQATT and SNEGSKA (reference sequence). The CDR3 DNA reads TGCAGTGCTAGAGCCCCTCGACAGGCGATCTCCTACAATGAGCAGTTCTTC. Residues: CSARAPRQAISYNEQFF.

For the CDR3, the DNA is TGTGCCAGCAGTCCTGGACGGAAACATGAGACCCAGTACTTC. This codes for CASSPGRKHETQYF. The chain carries TRBV6-5 and TRBJ2-5; D is unclear. Trimming took off 5 bases at V and 5 bases at J, with 15 bases between the two ends. Germline V CDR1 and CDR2: MNHEY, SVGAGI. The CDR3 runs 14 residues.

The chain carries TRBV14 and TRBJ2-6; no clear D. Trimming pared 5 bases from V and 4 bases from J, leaving 6 bases between. Looked up from germline, CDR1 is SGHDN and CDR2 is FVKESK. CDR3 size: 13 residues. The CDR3 here is CASSATGANVLTF. For the CDR3, the DNA is TGTGCCAGCAGCGCGACAGGGGCCAACGTCCTGACTTTC.

This clonotype was picked up a small number of times. Since a much larger clone is just one base distant, this may be a read error. V and J are TRBV5-6 and TRBJ1-6, with D tentatively TRBD1 (6 bases). The CDR3 contains 17 residues. The V end was cut by 1 base, the J end by 2 bases, with 13 bases between. Germline CDR1 is SGHDT and CDR2 is YYEEEE. Written as DNA, the CDR3 is TGTGCCAGCAGCTTGCGGACAGCGACGACCTATAATTCACCCCTCCACTTT. Amino acids: CASSLRTATTYNSPLHF.